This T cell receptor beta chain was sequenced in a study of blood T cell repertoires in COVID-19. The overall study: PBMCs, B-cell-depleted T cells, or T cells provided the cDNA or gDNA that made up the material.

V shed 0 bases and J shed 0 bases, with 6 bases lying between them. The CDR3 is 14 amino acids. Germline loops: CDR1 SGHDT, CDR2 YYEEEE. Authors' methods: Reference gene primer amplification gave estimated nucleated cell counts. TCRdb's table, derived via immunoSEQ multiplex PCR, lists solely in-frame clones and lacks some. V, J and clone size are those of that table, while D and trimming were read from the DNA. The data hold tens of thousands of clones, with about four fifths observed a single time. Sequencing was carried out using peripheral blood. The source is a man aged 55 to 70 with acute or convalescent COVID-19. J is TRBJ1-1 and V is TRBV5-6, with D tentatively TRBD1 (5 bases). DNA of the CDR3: TGTGCCAGCAGCTTGGGACAGATGAACACTGAAGCTTTCTTT. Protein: CASSLGQMNTEAFF.